This T cell receptor beta chain was recorded in a study of identical twins (dated by TCRdb to between 2015 and 2016). Context from the whole study: TCR alpha and beta repertoires from monozygotic twins, unrelated adults of various ages and cord blood were deep-sequenced to test whether fetal clonotypes persist. To rule out contamination, replicate twin experiments were performed at different times with different library preparation protocols.

This clonotype was seen at least ten times. Its target antigen remains unknown. Per-base qualities were not stored, and no clone one base away is much larger. Receptor libraries were prepared by 5' RACE. The data were produced on an Illumina HiSeq 2000. Template switching introduced a universal primer binding site; the final cDNA contained a unique molecular identifier, enabling accurate counting of TCR cDNA molecules. Specific primers in the conserved constant-segment region were used to synthesize first-strand cDNA for TCR alpha and beta chains. To control for contamination, every cDNA library carried two barcodes: a SMART-Mk sample barcode plus Illumina barcodes. TruSeq adapter sequences and Illumina sample barcodes were added in two successive PCR steps. The TCR alpha and beta cDNA libraries were sequenced on the Illumina HiSeq platform using custom primers. On the authors' methods: MiGEC processed the raw reads to extract unique molecular identifiers, while MiXCR was used to determine the CDR3 positions. For each individual, recombination models were inferred using an EM algorithm with the repgenHMM and IGoR tools. The tcR package in R was used for shared clonotype analysis, with sharing normalized by the product of cloneset sizes. Out-of-frame nonproductive sequences were analyzed to study raw recombination free of thymic and clonal selection effects. The public reads were reprocessed in TCRdb via fastp at Q25 and MiXCR, keeping in-frame beta chains. Each CDR3 protein gets just one entry, which takes the most common genes and DNA from the rows behind it. In this record, the V and J calls reflect TCRdb's handling and not the investigators' own analysis. The sample records a few hundred thousand distinct CDR3 sequences, about 18% of which are singletons. Roughly 12% of the sample is held by the ten biggest clonotypes.

Only healthy Caucasian donors were included. Three unrelated non-twin adults were also sequenced: a male aged 18 to 30, a male aged 50 to 60 and a female aged 50 to 60. Miltenyi CD45RO+ enrichment and human naive T-cell isolation kits were used to isolate memory (CD45RO+) and naive T cells from PBMC. What the authors observed across the whole study: Because the same donors could not be followed over many years, the conclusions relied on cross-sectional statistical analysis. Excess twin sharing in beta out-of-frame sequences was weaker because fewer shared sequences lowered the signal-to-noise ratio. Compared with coincidental sharing between unrelated individuals, an excess of low generation-probability sequences was observed among out-of-frame TCR alpha sequences shared between twins. Invariant T cells such as MAIT and iNKT could partly confound zero-insertion analyses, although diverse VJ usage argued against such confounding for most clonotypes. Abundant cord blood beta clonotypes had fewer insertions, young adult naive repertoires showed a similar but weaker trend, and memory repertoires showed no such trend. In monozygotic twins, recombination models systematically underestimated out-of-frame TCR alpha sharing, but the models matched the sharing seen between unrelated individuals.

CDR1 and CDR2, per the germline V gene (reference sequence), are LGHDT and YNNKEL. Taken from cysteine to phenylalanine, the CDR3 has 15 residues. CDR3 DNA only is kept here, 45 bases in frame from base 1. Deletion took 0 bases off V and 5 bases off J, with a span of 10 bases between the germline ends. This receptor was obtained from a man aged 45-65 years in good health. The sequenced material came from naive T cells sorted from blood. Explained via the paper, the cell subset or site label denotes: cells isolated with a human naive T-cell isolation kit. Recombination linked TRBV3-1 to TRBJ1-4; matching of 5 bases hints at TRBD1 as the D gene. The encoded CDR3 is CASSQDPDKNEKLFF. The nucleotides are TGTGCCAGCAGCCAAGATCCGGACAAGAATGAAAAACTGTTTTTT.